What follows describes a single T cell receptor (beta chain). Generated by immunoSEQ multiplex PCR, the TCRdb table keeps only in-frame clones and is missing some. The sample records around 1.5 million clones, 98% being singletons. The CDR3 contains 14 residues. The V gene lost 0 bases and the J gene lost 0 bases, with 4 bases spanning the gap. Looked up from germline, CDR1 is SGHTA and CDR2 is FQGTGA. A split of CD4+ cells into CD45RA+ naive and CD45RA-negative memory subsets was performed. The entry originates in a study of shared clonotypes between healthy human individuals. The sequence came from a man in his thirties or forties in good health. Material: naive CD4+ T cells sorted from blood. Subset described: CD45RA+ positively selected. The chain employs TRBV7-3 and TRBJ2-3, with no clear D. Written as DNA, the CDR3 is TGTGCCAGCAGCTTAACGGCTAGCACAGATACGCAGTATTTT. It translates to CASSLTASTDTQYF. Full variable domain (remainder filled in from reference TRBV7-3 and TRBJ2-3): GAGVSQTPSNKVTEKGKYVELRCDPISGHTALYWYRQSLGQGPEFLIYFQGTGAADDSGLPNDRFFAVRPEGSVSTLKIQRTERGDSAVYLCASSLTASTDTQYFGPGTRLTVL.